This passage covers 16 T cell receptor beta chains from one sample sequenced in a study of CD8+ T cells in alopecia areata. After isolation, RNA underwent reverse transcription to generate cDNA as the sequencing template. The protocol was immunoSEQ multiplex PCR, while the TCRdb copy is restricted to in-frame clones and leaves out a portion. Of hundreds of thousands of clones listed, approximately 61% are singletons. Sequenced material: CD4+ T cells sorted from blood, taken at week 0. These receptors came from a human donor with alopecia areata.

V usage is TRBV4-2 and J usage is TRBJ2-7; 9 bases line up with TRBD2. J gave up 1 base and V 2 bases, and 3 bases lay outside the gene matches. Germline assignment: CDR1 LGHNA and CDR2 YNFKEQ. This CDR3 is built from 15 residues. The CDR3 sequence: CASSQSGGPSYEQYF. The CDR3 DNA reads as TGTGCCAGCAGCCAAAGCGGGGGGCCTTCCTACGAGCAGTACTTC.

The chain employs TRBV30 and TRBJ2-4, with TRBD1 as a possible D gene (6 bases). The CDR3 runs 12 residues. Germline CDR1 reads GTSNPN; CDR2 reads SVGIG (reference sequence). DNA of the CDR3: TGTGCTGGGGGCCACAAGGCGCACATTCAGTACTTC. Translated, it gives CAGGHKAHIQYF.

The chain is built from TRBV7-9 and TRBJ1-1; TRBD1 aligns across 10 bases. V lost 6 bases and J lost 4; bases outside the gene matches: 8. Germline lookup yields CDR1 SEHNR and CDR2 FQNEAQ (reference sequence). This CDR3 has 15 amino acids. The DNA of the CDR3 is TGTGCCAGCAGTTCGACCGGGACAGGGGCCACTGAAGCTTTCTTT. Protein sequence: CASSSTGTGATEAFF.

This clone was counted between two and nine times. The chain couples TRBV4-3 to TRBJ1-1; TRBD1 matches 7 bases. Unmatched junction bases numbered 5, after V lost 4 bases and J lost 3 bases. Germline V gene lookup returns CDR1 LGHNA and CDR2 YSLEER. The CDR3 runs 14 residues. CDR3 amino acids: CASSRITGDTEAFF. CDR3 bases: TGCGCCAGCAGCCGGATCACAGGGGACACTGAAGCTTTCTTT.

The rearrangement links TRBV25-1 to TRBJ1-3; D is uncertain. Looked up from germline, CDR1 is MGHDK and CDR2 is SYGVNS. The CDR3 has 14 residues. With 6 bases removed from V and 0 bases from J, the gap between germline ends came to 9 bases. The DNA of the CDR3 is TGTGCCAGCAGGGGTGCGGGCTCTGGAAACACCATATATTTT. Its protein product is CASRGAGSGNTIYF.

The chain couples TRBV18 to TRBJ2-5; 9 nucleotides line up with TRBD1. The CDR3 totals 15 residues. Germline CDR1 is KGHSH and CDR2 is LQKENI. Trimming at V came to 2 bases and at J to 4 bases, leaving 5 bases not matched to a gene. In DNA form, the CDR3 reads TGTGCCAGCTCACCAGTCGGACAGGGGACAGAGACCCAGTACTTC. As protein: CASSPVGQGTETQYF.

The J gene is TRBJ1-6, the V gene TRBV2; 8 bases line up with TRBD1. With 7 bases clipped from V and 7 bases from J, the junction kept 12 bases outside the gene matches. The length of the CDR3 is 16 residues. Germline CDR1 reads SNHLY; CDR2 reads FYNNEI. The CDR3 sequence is CASTARTGSLNSPLHF. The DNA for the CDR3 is TGTGCCAGCACCGCCCGGACAGGGAGCCTCAATTCACCCCTCCACTTT.

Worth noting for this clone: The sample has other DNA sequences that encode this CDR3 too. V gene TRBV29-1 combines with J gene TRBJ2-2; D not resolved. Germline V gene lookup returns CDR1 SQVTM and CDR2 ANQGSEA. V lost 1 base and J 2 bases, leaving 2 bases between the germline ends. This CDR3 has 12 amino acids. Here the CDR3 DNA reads TGCAGCGTTGAAGGCAACACCGGGGAGCTGTTTTTT. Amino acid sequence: CSVEGNTGELFF.

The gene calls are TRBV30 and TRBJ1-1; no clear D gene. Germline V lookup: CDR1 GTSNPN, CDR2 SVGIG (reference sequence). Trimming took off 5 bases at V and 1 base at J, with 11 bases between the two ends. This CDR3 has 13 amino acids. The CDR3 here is CAWVEGGNTEAFF. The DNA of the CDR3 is TGTGCCTGGGTTGAGGGCGGGAACACTGAAGCTTTCTTT.

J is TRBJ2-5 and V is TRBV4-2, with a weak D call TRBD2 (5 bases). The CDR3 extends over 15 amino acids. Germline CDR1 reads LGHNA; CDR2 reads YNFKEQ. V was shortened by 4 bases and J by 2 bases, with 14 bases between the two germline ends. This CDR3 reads CASSPRGPTQETQYF. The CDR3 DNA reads TGTGCCAGCAGCCCCCGGGGTCCCACACAAGAGACCCAGTACTTC.

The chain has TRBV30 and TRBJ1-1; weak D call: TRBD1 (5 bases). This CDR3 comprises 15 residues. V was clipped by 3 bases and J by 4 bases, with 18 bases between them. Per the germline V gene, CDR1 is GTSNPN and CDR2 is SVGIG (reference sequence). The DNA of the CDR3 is TGTGCCTGGAGCTATGGACATGGGGGAGGCACTGAAGCTTTCTTT. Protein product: CAWSYGHGGGTEAFF.

In DNA, the CDR3 is TGTGCCTGGAGTGTAGCTAGGCGGACAGGGGTGTTTAACTATGGCTACACCTTC. Translating gives CAWSVARRTGVFNYGYTF. J is TRBJ1-2 and V is TRBV30, with TRBD1 matching 9 bases. The CDR3 extends over 18 amino acids. The ends lost 0 bases at V and 1 base at J; junction bases unmatched: 12. CDR1 and CDR2 (germline): GTSNPN, SVGIG (reference sequence).

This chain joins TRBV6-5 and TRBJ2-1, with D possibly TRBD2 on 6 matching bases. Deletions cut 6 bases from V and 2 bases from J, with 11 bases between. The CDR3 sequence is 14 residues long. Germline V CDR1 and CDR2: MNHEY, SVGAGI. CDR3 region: CASRTSSTYNEQFF. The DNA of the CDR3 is TGTGCCAGCAGAACTAGCTCAACCTACAATGAGCAGTTCTTC.

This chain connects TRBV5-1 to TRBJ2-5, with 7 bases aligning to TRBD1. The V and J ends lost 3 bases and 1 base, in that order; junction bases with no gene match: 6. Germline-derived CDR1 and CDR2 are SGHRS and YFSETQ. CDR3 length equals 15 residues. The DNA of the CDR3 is TGCGCCAGCAGCTACACGGGACAGCTCCAAGAGACCCAGTACTTC. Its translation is CASSYTGQLQETQYF. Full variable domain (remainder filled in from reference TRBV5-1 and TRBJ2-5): KAGVTQTPRYLIKTRGQQVTLSCSPISGHRSVSWYQQTPGQGLQFLFEYFSETQRNKGNFPGRFSGRQFSNSRSEMNVSTLELGDSALYLCASSYTGQLQETQYFGPGTRLLVL.

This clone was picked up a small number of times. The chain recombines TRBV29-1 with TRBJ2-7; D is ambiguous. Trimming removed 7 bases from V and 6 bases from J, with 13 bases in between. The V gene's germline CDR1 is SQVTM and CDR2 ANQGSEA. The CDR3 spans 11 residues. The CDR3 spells CSAQQLSEQYF. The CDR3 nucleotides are TGCAGCGCCCAACAGCTTAGCGAGCAGTACTTC.

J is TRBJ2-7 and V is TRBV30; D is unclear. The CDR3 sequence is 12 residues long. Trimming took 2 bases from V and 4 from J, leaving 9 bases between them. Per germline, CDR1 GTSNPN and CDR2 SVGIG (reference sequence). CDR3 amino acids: CAWSPTAYEQYF. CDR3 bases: TGTGCCTGGAGTCCCACAGCATACGAGCAGTACTTC.